Here is one TCR beta chain with its context. These data belong to a study of blood T cells in healthy people across ages. CDR1 is SGHTA, CDR2 FQGNSA, per germline. The CDR3 is made up of 15 amino acids. V dropped 6 bases and J dropped 5; count of bases not matched to a gene: 10. Per sample, a minimum of 6 million PBMCs were isolated. A second PCR, run for about 6 to 12 cycles, used a sample-barcoded 5' primer plus a J-beta primer mix. TCRdb fed the 5' RACE reads into MiXCR, producing one record per CDR3 protein. The data show 270,000 or so distinct CDR3 sequences, with roughly 29% seen just once and around 30% held by the top ten.

The sequence derives from a woman aged 65 to 85 in good health. The chain carries TRBV7-2 and TRBJ2-7; 10 nucleotides align to TRBD2. The sample comprised blood. The CDR3 spells CASRPTSGIKDEQYF. Here the CDR3 DNA reads TGTGCCAGCAGGCCTACTAGCGGGATTAAGGACGAGCAGTACTTC.